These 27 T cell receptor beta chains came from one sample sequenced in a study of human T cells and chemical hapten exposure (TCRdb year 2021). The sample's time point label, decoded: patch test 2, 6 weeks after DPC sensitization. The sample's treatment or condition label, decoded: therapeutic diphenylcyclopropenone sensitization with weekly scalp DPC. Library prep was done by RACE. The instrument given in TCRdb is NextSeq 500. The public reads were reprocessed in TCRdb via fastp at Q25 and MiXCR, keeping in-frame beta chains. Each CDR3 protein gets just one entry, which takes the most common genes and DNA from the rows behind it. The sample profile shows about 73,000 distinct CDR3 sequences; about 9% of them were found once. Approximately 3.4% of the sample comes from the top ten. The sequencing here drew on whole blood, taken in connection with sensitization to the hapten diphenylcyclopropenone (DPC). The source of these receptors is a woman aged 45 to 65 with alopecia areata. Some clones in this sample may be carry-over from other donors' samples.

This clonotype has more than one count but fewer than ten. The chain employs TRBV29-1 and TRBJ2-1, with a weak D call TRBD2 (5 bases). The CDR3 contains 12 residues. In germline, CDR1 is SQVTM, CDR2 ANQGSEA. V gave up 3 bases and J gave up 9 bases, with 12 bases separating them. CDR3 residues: CSVEEAAGEQFF. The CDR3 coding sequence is TGCAGCGTTGAGGAGGCCGCTGGTGAGCAGTTCTTC.

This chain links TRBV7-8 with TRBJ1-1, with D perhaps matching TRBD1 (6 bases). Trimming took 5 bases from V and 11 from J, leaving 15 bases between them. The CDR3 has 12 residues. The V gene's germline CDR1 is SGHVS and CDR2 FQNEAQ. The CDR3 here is CASSPDAGAAFF. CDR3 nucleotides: TGTGCCAGCAGCCCAGATGCAGGGGCCGCTTTCTTT. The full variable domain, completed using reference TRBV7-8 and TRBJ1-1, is GAGVSQSPRYKVAKRGQDVALRCDPISGHVSLFWYQQALGQGPEFLTYFQNEAQLDKSGLPSDRFFAERPEGSVSTLKIQRTQQEDSAVYLCASSPDAGAAFFGQGTRLTVV.

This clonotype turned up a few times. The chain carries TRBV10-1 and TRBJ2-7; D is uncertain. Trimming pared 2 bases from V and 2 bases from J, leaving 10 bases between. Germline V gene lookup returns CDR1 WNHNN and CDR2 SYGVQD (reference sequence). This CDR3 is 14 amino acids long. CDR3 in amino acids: CASSETTRAYEQYF. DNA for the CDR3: TGCGCCAGCAGTGAGACTACCCGGGCCTACGAGCAGTACTTC.

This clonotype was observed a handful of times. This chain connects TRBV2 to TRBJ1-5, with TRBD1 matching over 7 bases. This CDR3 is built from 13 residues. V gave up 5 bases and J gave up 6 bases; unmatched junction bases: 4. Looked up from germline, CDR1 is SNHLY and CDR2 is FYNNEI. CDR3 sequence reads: CASSQGGSQPQHF. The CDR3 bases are TGTGCCAGCAGTCAGGGGGGCAGTCAGCCCCAGCATTTT.

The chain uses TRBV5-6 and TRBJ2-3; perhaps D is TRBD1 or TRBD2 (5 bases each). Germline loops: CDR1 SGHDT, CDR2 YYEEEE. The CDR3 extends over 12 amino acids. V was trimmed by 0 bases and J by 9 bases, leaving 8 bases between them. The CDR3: CASSLGGSTQYF. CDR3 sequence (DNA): TGTGCCAGCAGCTTGGGGGGGTCGACGCAGTATTTT. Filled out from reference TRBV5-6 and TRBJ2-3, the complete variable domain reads DAGVTQSPTHLIKTRGQQVTLRCSPKSGHDTVSWYQQALGQGPQFIFQYYEEEERQRGNFPDRFSGHQFPNYSSELNVNALLLGDSALYLCASSLGGSTQYFGPGTRLTVL.

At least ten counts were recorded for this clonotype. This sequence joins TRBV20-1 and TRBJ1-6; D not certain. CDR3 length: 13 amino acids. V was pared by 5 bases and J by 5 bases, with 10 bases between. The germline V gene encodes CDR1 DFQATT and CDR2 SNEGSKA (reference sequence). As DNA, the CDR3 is TGCAGTGCTCCAACCGGGGATAATTCACCCCTCCACTTT. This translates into CSAPTGDNSPLHF.

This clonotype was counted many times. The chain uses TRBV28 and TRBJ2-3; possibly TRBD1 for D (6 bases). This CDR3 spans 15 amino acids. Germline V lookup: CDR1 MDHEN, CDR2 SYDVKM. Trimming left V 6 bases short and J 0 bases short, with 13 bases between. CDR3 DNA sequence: TGTGCCAGCAGCTTCAGGGGATCTAGCACAGATACGCAGTATTTT. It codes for CASSFRGSSTDTQYF.

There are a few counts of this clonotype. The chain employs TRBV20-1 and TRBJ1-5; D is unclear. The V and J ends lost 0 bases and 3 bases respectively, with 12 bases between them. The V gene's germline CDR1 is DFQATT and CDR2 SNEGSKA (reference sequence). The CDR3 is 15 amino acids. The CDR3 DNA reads TGCAGTGCTAGAGATCCGGGCTATACCAATCAGCCCCAGCATTTT. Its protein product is CSARDPGYTNQPQHF.

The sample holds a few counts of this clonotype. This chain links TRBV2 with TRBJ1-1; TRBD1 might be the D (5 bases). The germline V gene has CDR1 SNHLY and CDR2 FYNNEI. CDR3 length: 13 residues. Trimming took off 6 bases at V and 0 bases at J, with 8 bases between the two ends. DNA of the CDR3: TGTGCCAGCAGCGGGACTTTGAACACTGAAGCTTTCTTT. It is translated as CASSGTLNTEAFF.

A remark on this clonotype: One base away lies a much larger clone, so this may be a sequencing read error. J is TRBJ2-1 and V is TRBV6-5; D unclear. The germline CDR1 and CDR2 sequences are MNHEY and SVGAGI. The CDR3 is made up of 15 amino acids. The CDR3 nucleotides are TGTGCCAGCAGTTACACGCAGAGCTCCTACAAAGAGCAGTTCTTC. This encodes CASSYTQSSYKEQFF.

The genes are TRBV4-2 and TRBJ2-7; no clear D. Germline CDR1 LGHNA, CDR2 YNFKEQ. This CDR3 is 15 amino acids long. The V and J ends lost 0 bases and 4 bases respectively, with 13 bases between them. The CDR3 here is CASSQDRAAYYEQYF. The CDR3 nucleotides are TGTGCCAGCAGCCAAGATAGGGCAGCTTATTACGAGCAGTACTTC.

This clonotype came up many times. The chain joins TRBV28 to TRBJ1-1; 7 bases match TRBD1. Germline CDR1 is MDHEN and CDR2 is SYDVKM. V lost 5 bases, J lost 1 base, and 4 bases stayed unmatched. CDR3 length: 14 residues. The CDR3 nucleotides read TGTGCCAGCAGTCCCAACAGGGGGAACACTGAAGCTTTCTTT. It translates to CASSPNRGNTEAFF.

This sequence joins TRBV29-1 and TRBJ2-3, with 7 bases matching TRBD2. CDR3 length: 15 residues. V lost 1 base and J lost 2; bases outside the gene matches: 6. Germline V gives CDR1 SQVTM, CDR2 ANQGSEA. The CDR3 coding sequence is TGCAGCGTTGAAGGAGCTAGCGGCTTCACAGATACGCAGTATTTT. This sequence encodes CSVEGASGFTDTQYF.

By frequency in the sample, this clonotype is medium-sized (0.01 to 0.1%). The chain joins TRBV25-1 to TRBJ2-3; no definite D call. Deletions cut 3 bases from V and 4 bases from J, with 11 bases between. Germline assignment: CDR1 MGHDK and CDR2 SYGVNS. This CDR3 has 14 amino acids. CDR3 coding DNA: TGTGCCAGCAGTGACGAGAGTCAATCAGATACGCAGTATTTT. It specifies CASSDESQSDTQYF.

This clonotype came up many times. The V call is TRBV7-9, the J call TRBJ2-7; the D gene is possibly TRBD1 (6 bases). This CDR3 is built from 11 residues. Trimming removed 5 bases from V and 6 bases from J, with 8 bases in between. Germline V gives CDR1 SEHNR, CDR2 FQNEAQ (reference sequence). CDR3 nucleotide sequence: TGTGCCAGCAGCGGGGGCTCCGAGCAGTACTTC. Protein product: CASSGGSEQYF.

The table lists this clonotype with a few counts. Written as DNA, the CDR3 is TGCAGTGCTAGTATAAACCCCTACGAGCAGTACTTC. It yields the protein CSASINPYEQYF. This chain joins TRBV20-1 and TRBJ2-7; D not certain. CDR1 DFQATT and CDR2 SNEGSKA come from the germline V gene (reference sequence). The CDR3 is made up of 12 amino acids. Trimming took 3 bases from V and 2 from J, leaving 8 bases between them.

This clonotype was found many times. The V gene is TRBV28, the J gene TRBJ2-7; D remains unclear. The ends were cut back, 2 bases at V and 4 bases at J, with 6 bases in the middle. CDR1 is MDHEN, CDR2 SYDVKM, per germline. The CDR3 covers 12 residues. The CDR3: CASSLGVYEQYF. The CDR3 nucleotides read TGTGCCAGCAGTTTAGGAGTGTACGAGCAGTACTTC.

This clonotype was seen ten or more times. CDR3 coding DNA: TGCGCCAGCAGCTTGGCAGGTAGCGGGGGAGGCGAGCAGTACTTC. Translation gives CASSLAGSGGGEQYF. This rearrangement joins TRBV5-1 to TRBJ2-7; 9 nucleotides line up with TRBD2. Trimming at V came to 0 bases and at J to 6 bases, leaving 7 bases not matched to a gene. In germline, CDR1 is SGHRS, CDR2 YFSETQ. The CDR3 is 15 residues long.

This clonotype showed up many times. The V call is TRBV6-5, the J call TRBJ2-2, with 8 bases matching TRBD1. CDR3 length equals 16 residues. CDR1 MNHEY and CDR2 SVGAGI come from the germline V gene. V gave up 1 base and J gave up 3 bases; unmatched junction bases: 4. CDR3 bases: TGTGCCAGCAGTTACTGGGGACAGGACCACACCGGGGAGCTGTTTTTT. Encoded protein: CASSYWGQDHTGELFF.

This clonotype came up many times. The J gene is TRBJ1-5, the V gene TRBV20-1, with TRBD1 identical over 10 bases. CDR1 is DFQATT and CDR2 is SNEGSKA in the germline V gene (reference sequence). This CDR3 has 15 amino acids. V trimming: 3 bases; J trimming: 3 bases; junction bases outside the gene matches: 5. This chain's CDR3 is CSASRTGGFNQPQHF. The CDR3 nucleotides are TGCAGTGCTAGCCGGACAGGGGGTTTCAATCAGCCCCAGCATTTT.

The CDR3 DNA reads TGTGCCAGCAGCCTCCAGGGGACAGGGTACGAGCAGTACTTC. As protein: CASSLQGTGYEQYF. This rearrangement joins TRBV4-2 to TRBJ2-7; 9 bases line up with TRBD1. The CDR3 runs 14 residues. Germline-derived CDR1 and CDR2 are LGHNA and YNFKEQ. V trimming: 4 bases; J trimming: 4 bases; junction bases outside the gene matches: 5.

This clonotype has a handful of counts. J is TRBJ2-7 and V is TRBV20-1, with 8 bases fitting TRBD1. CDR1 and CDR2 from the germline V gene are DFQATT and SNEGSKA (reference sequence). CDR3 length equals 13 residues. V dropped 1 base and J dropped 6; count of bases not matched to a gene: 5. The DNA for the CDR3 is TGCAGTGCTAGAGGACAGGGGACCGCCGAGCAGTACTTC. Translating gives CSARGQGTAEQYF.

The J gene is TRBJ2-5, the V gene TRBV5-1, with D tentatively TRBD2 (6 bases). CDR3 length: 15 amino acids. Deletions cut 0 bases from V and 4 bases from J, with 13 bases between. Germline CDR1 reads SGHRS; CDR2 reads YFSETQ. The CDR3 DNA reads TGCGCCAGCAGCTTGGCGGTGGGGGGAATAGAGACCCAGTACTTC. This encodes CASSLAVGGIETQYF.

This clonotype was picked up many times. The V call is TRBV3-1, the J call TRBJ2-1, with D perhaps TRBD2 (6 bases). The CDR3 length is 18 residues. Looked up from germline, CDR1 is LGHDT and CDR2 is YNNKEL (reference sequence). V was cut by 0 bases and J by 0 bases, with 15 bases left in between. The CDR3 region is CASSQDLAGRSSYNEQFF. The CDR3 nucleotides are TGTGCCAGCAGCCAAGATCTCGCGGGGCGGAGCTCCTACAATGAGCAGTTCTTC.

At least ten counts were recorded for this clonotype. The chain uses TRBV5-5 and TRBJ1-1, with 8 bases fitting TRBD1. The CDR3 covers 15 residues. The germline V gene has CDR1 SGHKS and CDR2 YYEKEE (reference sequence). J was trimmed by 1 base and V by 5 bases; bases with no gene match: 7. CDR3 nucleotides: TGTGCCAGCAGTTTTTGGACAGGGAGGAACACTGAAGCTTTCTTT. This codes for CASSFWTGRNTEAFF.

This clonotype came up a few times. CDR3 loop: CASSGGVGVMNTEAFF. The CDR3 DNA sequence: TGTGCCAGCAGTGGGGGGGTGGGGGTCATGAACACTGAAGCTTTCTTT. The chain links TRBV27 to TRBJ1-1, with D tentatively TRBD1 (5 bases). This CDR3 contains 16 residues. V dropped 5 bases and J dropped 0 bases, with 16 bases sitting between them. Germline V gene lookup returns CDR1 MNHEY and CDR2 SMNVEV (reference sequence).

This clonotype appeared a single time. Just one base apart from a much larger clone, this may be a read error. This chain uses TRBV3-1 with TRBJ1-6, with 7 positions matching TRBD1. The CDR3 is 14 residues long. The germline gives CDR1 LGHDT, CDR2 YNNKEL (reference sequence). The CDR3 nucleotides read TGTGCCGCCGGGGGACAGAGTCTTAATTCACCCTTCCACTTT. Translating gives CAAGGQSLNSPFHF.